The rows below give T cell receptor beta chains drawn from one sample of a study of blood T cell repertoires in COVID-19. Profiled with immunoSEQ multiplex PCR; TCRdb holds only in-frame clones, not every one. The sample yields around 200,000 clones, around 79% seen once. Sequenced sample: peripheral blood. The receptors derive from a woman aged 40 to 50 with COVID-19, enrolled during active disease. Both conserved end residues are part of each CDR3. D genes are given only for firm matches. For some rows the clone size is stated as once, few or many, or as a class when expanded; others skip it.

v_gene	j_gene	d_gene	abundance	CDR3aa	CDR3nt
TRBV11-2	TRBJ1-2	TRBD1	NA	CASSWDREGYGYTF	TGTGCCAGCAGCTGGGACAGGGAAGGATATGGCTACACCTTC
TRBV7-8	TRBJ2-5	TRBD2	NA	CASSLDGLAGTQETQYF	TGTGCCAGCAGCTTAGATGGGCTAGCGGGCACACAAGAGACCCAGTACTTC
TRBV7-9	TRBJ2-1	NA	NA	CASSLGAYNEQFF	TGTGCCAGCAGCTTGGGAGCCTACAATGAGCAGTTCTTC
TRBV7-8	TRBJ2-7	TRBD2	NA	CASSPQGGRAFYEQYF	TGTGCCAGCAGCCCCCAGGGCGGGAGGGCGTTCTACGAGCAGTACTTC
TRBV6-1	TRBJ1-5	NA	NA	CASSEVGVGQPQHF	TGTGCCAGCAGTGAAGTAGGGGTTGGCCAGCCCCAGCATTTT
TRBV6-5	TRBJ2-1	TRBD2	NA	CASSKLAGNSEQFF	TGTGCCAGCAGCAAACTAGCGGGTAACAGTGAGCAGTTCTTC
TRBV6-5	TRBJ2-1	TRBD1	NA	CASSSGTGDEQFF	TGTGCCAGCAGCTCCGGGACAGGCGATGAGCAGTTCTTC
TRBV5-4	TRBJ2-5	TRBD2	NA	CASSSGLAGETQYF	TGTGCCAGCAGCTCGGGACTAGCGGGTGAGACCCAGTACTTC
TRBV6-2/TRBV6-3	TRBJ2-2	NA	NA	CASSDWGELFF	TGTGCCAGCAGCGACTGGGGGGAGCTGTTTTTT
TRBV6-2/TRBV6-3	TRBJ2-7	TRBD1	NA	CASGQTGLSYEQYF	TGTGCCAGCGGCCAGACAGGGCTCTCCTACGAGCAGTACTTC
TRBV6-1	TRBJ1-1	NA	NA	CASSENSLVGTEAFF	TGTGCCAGCAGTGAAAACAGCCTCGTGGGCACTGAAGCTTTCTTT
TRBV5-1	TRBJ1-1	TRBD1	few	CASSLASGQGNTEAFF	TGCGCCAGCAGCTTGGCATCGGGACAGGGGAACACTGAAGCTTTCTTT
TRBV3-1/TRBV3-2	TRBJ2-7	NA	many	CASSQQYPYEQYF	TGTGCCAGCAGCCAACAGTACCCCTACGAGCAGTACTTC
TRBV4-1	TRBJ2-3	TRBD1	once	CASSQPGQGVDTQYF	TGCGCCAGCAGCCAGCCGGGACAGGGGGTAGATACGCAGTATTTT
TRBV24-1	TRBJ2-3	TRBD1	NA	CATSDSQYRGTQYF	TGTGCCACCAGTGATTCCCAATACAGGGGAACGCAGTATTTT
TRBV25-1	TRBJ1-2	TRBD1	few	CASSARQGSYTF	TGTGCCAGCAGCGCCCGACAGGGGAGCTACACCTTC
TRBV27	TRBJ1-6	TRBD1	NA	CASRGQGSPLHF	TGTGCCAGCAGGGGACAGGGATCACCCCTCCACTTT
TRBV7-8	TRBJ1-5	TRBD1	NA	CASTLGQGTNQPQHF	TGTGCCAGCACCTTGGGACAGGGAACTAATCAGCCCCAGCATTTT
TRBV6-1	TRBJ1-5	NA	NA	CASSDRLGQPQHF	TGTGCCAGCAGTGACCGTTTGGGCCAGCCCCAGCATTTT
TRBV19	TRBJ1-4	TRBD1	NA	CASSTTGGASNEKLFF	TGTGCCAGTAGTACTACAGGGGGCGCTTCTAATGAAAAACTGTTTTTT
TRBV28	TRBJ1-3	NA	few	CAGRGSGNTIYF	TGTGCCGGCCGAGGCTCTGGAAACACCATATATTTT
TRBV14	TRBJ1-2	NA	NA	CASSQVQDYGYTF	TGTGCCAGCAGCCAAGTACAGGACTATGGCTACACCTTC
TRBV6-5	TRBJ1-1	NA	once	CACLRGGGTEAFF	TGTGCCTGCCTTAGGGGGGGAGGAACTGAAGCTTTCTTT
TRBV7-9	TRBJ2-7	NA	NA	CASSLVLTGHSYEQYF	TGTGCCAGCAGCTTAGTCCTAACAGGGCATTCCTACGAGCAGTACTTC
TRBV7-3	TRBJ2-5	TRBD2	once	CASSSGGGAQTQYF	TGTGCCAGCAGCTCTGGCGGGGGGGCGCAGACCCAGTACTTC
TRBV19	TRBJ1-4	NA	once	CASNHRTTNEKLFF	TGTGCCAGTAACCACAGGACAACTAATGAAAAACTGTTTTTT
TRBV9	TRBJ2-5	TRBD2	NA	CASSAQDFSGVGETQYF	TGTGCCAGCAGCGCACAAGACTTTAGCGGGGTTGGAGAGACCCAGTACTTC
TRBV5-8	TRBJ1-5	TRBD1	few	CASSRRTITGGRIGQPQHF	TGTGCCAGCAGCCGGCGAACTATCACAGGGGGAAGGATTGGTCAGCCCCAGCATTTT
TRBV7-9	TRBJ2-5	TRBD2	NA	CASSIRLAGQETQYF	TGTGCCAGCAGCATCCGACTAGCGGGACAAGAGACCCAGTACTTC
TRBV5-1	TRBJ1-4	TRBD1	NA	CASTFGDRIDEKLFF	TGCGCCAGCACCTTCGGGGACAGGATAGACGAAAAACTGTTTTTT
TRBV5-1	TRBJ2-7	NA	NA	CASSLGVAEDYEQYF	TGCGCCAGCAGCTTGGGGGTAGCGGAGGACTACGAGCAGTACTTC
TRBV27	TRBJ2-5	NA	NA	CASSNRGAQYF	TGTGCCAGCAGTAATCGAGGAGCCCAGTACTTC
TRBV19	TRBJ1-2	NA	NA	CASLTTGLYGYTF	TGTGCCAGTCTTACGACAGGCCTCTATGGCTACACCTTC
TRBV2	TRBJ2-2	NA	NA	CASTEQEGWNTGELFF	TGTGCCAGCACAGAACAGGAGGGTTGGAACACCGGGGAGCTGTTTTTT
TRBV5-6	TRBJ1-1	TRBD1	NA	CASTTGVNTEAFF	TGTGCCAGCACAACAGGGGTCAATACTGAAGCTTTCTTT
TRBV4-1	TRBJ2-2	NA	NA	CASSQRERTGELFF	TGCGCCAGCAGCCAAAGGGAGAGAACCGGGGAGCTGTTTTTT
TRBV5-4	TRBJ2-7	NA	NA	CASSLAGRGVNEQYF	TGTGCCAGCAGCTTGGCCGGCAGGGGGGTCAACGAGCAGTACTTC
TRBV2	TRBJ2-7	NA	few	CASSGTVELVHEQYF	TGTGCCAGCAGTGGGACAGTAGAGTTGGTCCACGAGCAGTACTTC
TRBV28	TRBJ1-2	NA	NA	CASSLVQGGYGYTF	TGTGCCAGCAGTTTGGTCCAGGGAGGGTATGGCTACACCTTC
TRBV4-1	TRBJ2-7	TRBD2	NA	CASSSGASGTYEQYF	TGCGCCAGCAGCTCTGGGGCTAGCGGTACCTACGAGCAGTACTTC
TRBV5-8	TRBJ2-7	NA	NA	CASSPGLAGAPYEQYF	TGTGCCAGCAGCCCCGGTCTGGCAGGGGCACCCTACGAGCAGTACTTC
TRBV10-3	TRBJ1-1	NA	NA	CAIRWGVNTEAFF	TGTGCCATCAGGTGGGGGGTGAACACTGAAGCTTTCTTT